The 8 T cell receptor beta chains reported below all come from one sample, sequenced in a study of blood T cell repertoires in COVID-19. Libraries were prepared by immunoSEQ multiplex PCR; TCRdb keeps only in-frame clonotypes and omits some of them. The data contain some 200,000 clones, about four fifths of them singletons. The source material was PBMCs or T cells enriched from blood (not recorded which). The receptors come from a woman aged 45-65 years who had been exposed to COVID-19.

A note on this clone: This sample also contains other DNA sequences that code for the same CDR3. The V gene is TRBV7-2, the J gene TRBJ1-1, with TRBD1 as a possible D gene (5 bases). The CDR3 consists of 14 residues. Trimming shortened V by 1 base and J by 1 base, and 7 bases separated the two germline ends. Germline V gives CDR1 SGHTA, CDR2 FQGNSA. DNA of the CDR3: TGTGCCAGCAGCTTAGGGGGGGGGAACACTGAAGCTTTCTTT. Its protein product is CASSLGGGNTEAFF. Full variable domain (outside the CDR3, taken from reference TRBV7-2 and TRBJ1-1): GAGVSQSPSNKVTEKGKDVELRCDPISGHTALYWYRQSLGQGLEFLIYFQGNSAPDKSGLPSDRFSAERTGGSVSTLTIQRTQQEDSAVYLCASSLGGGNTEAFFGQGTRLTVV.

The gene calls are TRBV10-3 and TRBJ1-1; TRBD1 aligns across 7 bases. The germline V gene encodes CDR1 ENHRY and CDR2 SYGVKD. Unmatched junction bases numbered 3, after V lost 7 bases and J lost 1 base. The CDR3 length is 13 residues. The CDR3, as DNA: TGTGCCATCAAGGGGGCAGGGAACACTGAAGCTTTCTTT. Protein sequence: CAIKGAGNTEAFF.

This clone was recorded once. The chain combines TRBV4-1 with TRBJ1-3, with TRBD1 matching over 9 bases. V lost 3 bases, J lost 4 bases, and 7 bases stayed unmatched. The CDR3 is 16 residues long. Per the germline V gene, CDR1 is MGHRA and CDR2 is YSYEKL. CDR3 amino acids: CASSQVQGARGNTIYF. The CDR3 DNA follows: TGCGCCAGCAGCCAGGTACAGGGGGCAAGAGGAAACACCATATATTTT.

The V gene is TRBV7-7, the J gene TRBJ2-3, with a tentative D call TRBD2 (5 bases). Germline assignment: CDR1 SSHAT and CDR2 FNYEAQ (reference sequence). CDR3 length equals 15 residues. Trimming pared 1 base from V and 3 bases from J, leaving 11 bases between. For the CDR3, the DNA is TGTGCCAGCAGCTTAGGGCTGGGGAGTACAGATACGCAGTATTTT. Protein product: CASSLGLGSTDTQYF.

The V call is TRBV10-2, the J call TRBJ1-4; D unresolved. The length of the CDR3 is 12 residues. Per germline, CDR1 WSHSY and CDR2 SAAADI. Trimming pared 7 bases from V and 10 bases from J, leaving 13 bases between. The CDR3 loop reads CASNEARGKLFF. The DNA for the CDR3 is TGCGCCAGCAATGAAGCTCGGGGAAAACTGTTTTTT.

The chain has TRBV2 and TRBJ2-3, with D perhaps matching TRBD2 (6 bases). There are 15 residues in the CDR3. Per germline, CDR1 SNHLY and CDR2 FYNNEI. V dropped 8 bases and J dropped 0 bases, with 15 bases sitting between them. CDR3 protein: CASLEWGDSTDTQYF. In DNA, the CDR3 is TGTGCCAGCTTGGAGTGGGGGGATAGCACAGATACGCAGTATTTT. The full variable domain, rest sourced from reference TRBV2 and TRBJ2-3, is EPEVTQTPSHQVTQMGQEVILRCVPISNHLYFYWYRQILGQKVEFLVSFYNNEISEKSEIFDDQFSVERPDGSNFTLKIRSTKLEDSAMYFCASLEWGDSTDTQYFGPGTRLTVL.

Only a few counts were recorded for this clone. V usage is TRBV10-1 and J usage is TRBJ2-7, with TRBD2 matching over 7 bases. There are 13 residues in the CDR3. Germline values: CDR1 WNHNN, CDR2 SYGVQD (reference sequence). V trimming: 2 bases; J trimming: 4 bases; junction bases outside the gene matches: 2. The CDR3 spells CASSESGAYEQYF. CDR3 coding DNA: TGCGCCAGCAGTGAGAGCGGGGCGTACGAGCAGTACTTC.

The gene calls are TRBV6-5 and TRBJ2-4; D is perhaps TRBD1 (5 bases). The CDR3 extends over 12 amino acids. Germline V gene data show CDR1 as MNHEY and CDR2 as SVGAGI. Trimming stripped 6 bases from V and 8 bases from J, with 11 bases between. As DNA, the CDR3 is TGTGCCAGCAGACAGGCCCGGGACATTCAGTACTTC. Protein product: CASRQARDIQYF.